One sample yielded the 14 T cell receptor beta chains listed below, sequenced in a study of shared clonotypes between healthy human individuals. TCRdb keeps only in-frame clones here, not all; method: immunoSEQ multiplex PCR. Here the sample spans about 640,000 clones, 72% being singletons. Specimen: memory CD4+ T cells sorted from blood. Subset defined: CD45RA-negative fraction. Receptors originate from a young woman in good health.

The chain links TRBV2 to TRBJ1-1; D uncertain. CDR3 length equals 11 residues. In germline, CDR1 is SNHLY, CDR2 FYNNEI. With 10 bases removed from V and 1 base from J, the gap between germline ends came to 7 bases. The CDR3 region has the DNA TGTGCCACAGCATGGAACACTGAAGCTTTCTTT. This gives the protein CATAWNTEAFF.

The CDR3 DNA reads TGTGCCAGCAGTTCGTTTAGCGGGGGAAATGGAGGGGCCAACGTCCTGACTTTC. It specifies CASSSFSGGNGGANVLTF. The chain is built from TRBV28 and TRBJ2-6; 9 bases agree with TRBD2. With 4 bases clipped from V and 4 bases from J, the junction kept 11 bases outside the gene matches. There are 18 residues in the CDR3. Germline V lookup: CDR1 MDHEN, CDR2 SYDVKM.

The chain employs TRBV11-2 and TRBJ2-3; no reliable D call. The germline V gene encodes CDR1 SGHAT and CDR2 FQNNGV. CDR3 length equals 13 residues. Trimming cost V 0 bases and J 6 bases, with 7 bases left between them. This CDR3 is CASSLEQSDTQYF. The CDR3 DNA sequence: TGTGCCAGCAGCTTAGAACAGTCTGATACGCAGTATTTT.

In this sample, this clone turned up a few times. This rearrangement joins TRBV11-2 to TRBJ2-7; TRBD1 is a possible D gene (6 bases). Germline values: CDR1 SGHAT, CDR2 FQNNGV. This CDR3 comprises 15 residues. The V and J ends lost 4 bases and 0 bases respectively, with 13 bases between them. The CDR3 region has the DNA TGTGCCAGCAGCTCCCGGACAGCGAGCTCCTACGAGCAGTACTTC. This sequence encodes CASSSRTASSYEQYF.

J is TRBJ2-7 and V is TRBV23-1; D ambiguous. TRBV23-1 is labeled an ORF, and its function is uncertain. The CDR3 is 13 amino acids. The V and J ends lost 2 bases and 5 bases respectively, with 10 bases between them. This CDR3 reads CASSQIGMNEQYF. The CDR3 DNA reads TGCGCCAGCAGTCAAATCGGTATGAACGAGCAGTACTTC.

The gene calls are TRBV11-2 and TRBJ2-2; either TRBD1 or TRBD2 may fit D (5 bases each). V was shortened by 1 base and J by 5 bases, with 11 bases between the two germline ends. This CDR3 has 15 amino acids. Looked up from germline, CDR1 is SGHAT and CDR2 is FQNNGV. Here the CDR3 reads CASSLGWDQTGELFF. The DNA of the CDR3 is TGTGCCAGCAGCTTAGGGTGGGACCAGACCGGGGAGCTGTTTTTT.

The chain has TRBV10-3 and TRBJ1-2; D call uncertain. The germline gives CDR1 ENHRY, CDR2 SYGVKD. V was shortened by 5 bases and J by 6 bases, with 7 bases between the two germline ends. The CDR3 covers 11 residues. CDR3 DNA sequence: TGTGCCATCAGTTACAGAGATGGCTACACCTTC. Translated, it gives CAISYRDGYTF.

J is TRBJ1-4 and V is TRBV5-8; TRBD1 might be the D (5 bases). V lost 1 base and J 8 bases, leaving 12 bases between the germline ends. Germline loops: CDR1 SGHTS, CDR2 YDEGEE. This CDR3 contains 14 residues. The CDR3, as DNA: TGTGCCAGCAGCTTGCAGGGCGATAGGGAAAAACTGTTTTTT. Translating gives CASSLQGDREKLFF.

J is TRBJ2-7 and V is TRBV15; D is unclear. This CDR3 has 13 residues. Trimming left V 0 bases short and J 2 bases short, with 5 bases between. CDR1 is LNHNV and CDR2 is YYDKDF in the germline V gene (reference sequence). Written as DNA, the CDR3 is TGTGCCACCAGCAGAGACTGGGCCTACGAGCAGTACTTC. It codes for CATSRDWAYEQYF.

V is TRBV28 and J is TRBJ2-5, with TRBD2 identical over 8 bases. The CDR3 sequence is 14 residues long. Losses at the gene ends were 10 bases for V and 6 bases for J; bases not matched to a gene: 13. Germline values: CDR1 MDHEN, CDR2 SYDVKM. CDR3 nucleotide sequence: TGTGCCATCTCGGGGGAAGCGGGAGTTCAGACCCAGTACTTC. It is translated as CAISGEAGVQTQYF.

This rearrangement joins TRBV7-9 to TRBJ2-1; D gene ambiguous. V was shortened by 2 bases and J by 7 bases, with 9 bases between the two germline ends. The CDR3 contains 13 residues. Germline CDR1 reads SEHNR; CDR2 reads FQNEAQ (reference sequence). As DNA, the CDR3 is TGTGCCAGCAGCTTATCTAGGTCAAATGAGCAGTTCTTC. It encodes CASSLSRSNEQFF. Using reference TRBV7-9 and TRBJ2-1 for the parts outside the CDR3, the full variable domain is DTGVSQNPRHKITKRGQNVTFRCDPISEHNRLYWYRQTLGQGPEFLTYFQNEAQLEKSRLLSDRFSAERPKGSFSTLEIQRTEQGDSAMYLCASSLSRSNEQFFGPGTRLTVL.

The rearrangement joins TRBV6-5 to TRBJ1-2; D is ambiguous. Between the trimmed V and J ends, which lost 9 bases and 0 bases, there was a span of 8 bases. CDR3 length equals 12 residues. The germline gives CDR1 MNHEY, CDR2 SVGAGI. The CDR3 DNA sequence: TGTGCCAGTCGAAGAGCTAACTATGGCTACACCTTC. It translates to CASRRANYGYTF.

In nucleotides, the CDR3 is TGTGCCACCGCGGGACAGGAGAAGACCCAGTACTTC. Translated, it gives CATAGQEKTQYF. This chain uses TRBV2 with TRBJ2-5, with TRBD1 matching 8 bases. This CDR3 spans 12 amino acids. Looked up from germline, CDR1 is SNHLY and CDR2 is FYNNEI. V lost 10 bases to trimming and J lost 6 bases; unmatched junction nucleotides: 7.

The genes are TRBV6-5 and TRBJ1-5, with D maybe TRBD1 (6 bases). The V end was cut by 5 bases, the J end by 7 bases, with 15 bases between. The germline gives CDR1 MNHEY, CDR2 SVGAGI. The CDR3 totals 14 residues. As DNA, the CDR3 is TGTGCCAGCAGTACACAGGGAACGGGGCAGCCCCAGCATTTT. Amino acids: CASSTQGTGQPQHF.